This is a list of T cell receptor beta chains from one sample in a study of blood T cell repertoires in COVID-19. Assay used: immunoSEQ multiplex PCR; TCRdb lists only in-frame clones, some missing. The sample lists 120,000 or so clones; about four fifths were seen once. Specimen: peripheral blood. All receptors derive from a woman in her fifties or sixties with acute or convalescent COVID-19. CDR3s include the opening cysteine and the closing phenylalanine or tryptophan. The D gene is left open where the match is weak. Clone size is given for some rows only: seen once, a few or many times, or a class if the clone is expanded.

clone_size | j_call | v_call | d_call | cdr3_aa | cdr3_nt
- | TRBJ2-5 | TRBV11-2 | - | CASSSRAETQYF | TGTGCCAGCAGCTCCAGAGCGGAGACCCAGTACTTC
few | TRBJ1-2 | TRBV19 | TRBD1 | CASRLRTGPYGYTF | TGTGCCAGTAGACTTCGGACAGGACCCTATGGCTACACCTTC
once | TRBJ1-1 | TRBV5-8 | - | CASSLGDRKNTEAFF | TGTGCCAGCAGCTTAGGTGACAGAAAGAACACTGAAGCTTTCTTT
- | TRBJ2-7 | TRBV10-1 | - | CASSDNTGIYEQYF | TGCGCCAGCAGTGACAATACAGGGATCTACGAGCAGTACTTC
- | TRBJ2-1 | TRBV7-8 | TRBD2 | CASSLEKPGLAKPIEYNEQFF | TGTGCCAGCAGCTTAGAAAAACCGGGACTAGCGAAGCCAATCGAGTACAATGAGCAGTTCTTC
- | TRBJ2-3 | TRBV4-1 | TRBD2 | CASSQDLMLAGGTDTQYF | TGCGCCAGCAGCCAAGATCTCATGCTAGCGGGGGGCACAGATACGCAGTATTTT
- | TRBJ1-1 | TRBV12-3/TRBV12-4 | - | CASTFSSNTEAFF | TGTGCCAGCACTTTCTCCTCGAACACTGAAGCTTTCTTT
- | TRBJ1-1 | TRBV30 | TRBD1 | CAWRSQGGTEAFF | TGTGCCTGGAGAAGTCAGGGGGGTACTGAAGCTTTCTTT
once | TRBJ2-3 | TRBV19 | - | CASRLQGHGFPDTQYF | TGTGCCAGTAGACTACAGGGTCATGGATTCCCAGATACGCAGTATTTT
- | TRBJ2-3 | TRBV6-4 | TRBD1 | CASQGALTVGVEDTQYF | TGTGCCTCCCAGGGGGCTTTGACAGTGGGGGTCGAAGATACGCAGTATTTT
- | TRBJ1-5 | TRBV11-2 | - | CASSLSENQPQHF | TGTGCCAGCAGCTTATCAGAAAATCAGCCCCAGCATTTT
- | TRBJ2-2 | TRBV5-6 | - | CASSFISTGELFF | TGTGCCAGCAGCTTTATCTCCACCGGGGAGCTGTTTTTT
- | TRBJ2-1 | TRBV5-5 | TRBD1 | CASSLPGSDRGNEQFF | TGTGCCAGCAGCTTGCCAGGGTCAGACAGGGGCAATGAGCAGTTCTTC
few | TRBJ2-2 | TRBV28 | TRBD2 | CASRVSGGYGTGELFF | TGTGCCAGCAGAGTTAGCGGGGGGTACGGGACCGGGGAGCTGTTTTTT
- | TRBJ2-3 | TRBV6-5 | TRBD2 | CASSRTSGSTDTQYF | TGTGCCAGCAGTAGGACTAGCGGAAGCACAGATACGCAGTATTTT
few | TRBJ1-1 | TRBV5-6 | - | CASSRGTGEAFF | TGTGCCAGCAGCCGCGGCACAGGTGAAGCTTTCTTT
- | TRBJ1-3 | TRBV10-3 | - | CAISETGGAMGNTIYF | TGTGCCATCAGTGAGACCGGAGGGGCGATGGGAAACACCATATATTTT
- | TRBJ1-1 | TRBV7-8 | TRBD1 | CASSLNDRVVTEAFF | TGTGCCAGCAGCCTCAATGACAGGGTGGTCACTGAAGCTTTCTTT
- | TRBJ2-3 | TRBV5-1 | TRBD2 | CASSPGLATDTQYF | TGCGCCAGCAGCCCAGGACTAGCAACGGATACGCAGTATTTT
- | TRBJ2-2 | TRBV27 | TRBD2 | CASSHTSGYTGELFF | TGTGCCAGCAGTCATACTAGCGGCTACACCGGGGAGCTGTTTTTT
- | TRBJ1-6 | TRBV7-3 | - | CASSLSAGSSPLHF | TGTGCCAGCAGCTTATCGGCCGGGAGTTCACCCCTCCACTTT
- | TRBJ2-1 | TRBV6-1 | TRBD1 | CASSERGPEGQGARNEQFF | TGTGCCAGCAGTGAAAGGGGGCCGGAGGGACAGGGGGCGCGGAATGAGCAGTTCTTC
- | TRBJ1-1 | TRBV5-1 | - | CASSFLSGDTEAFF | TGCGCCAGCAGCTTTCTATCGGGAGACACTGAAGCTTTCTTT
- | TRBJ1-5 | TRBV15 | - | CATSREGGGQPQHF | TGTGCCACCAGCAGAGAAGGAGGCGGTCAGCCCCAGCATTTT
- | TRBJ1-3 | TRBV30 | - | CAWSPGSGNTIYF | TGTGCCTGGAGTCCCGGCTCTGGAAACACCATATATTTT
- | TRBJ1-5 | TRBV19 | - | CASNVRVSNQPQHF | TGTGCCAGTAACGTTCGAGTGAGCAATCAGCCCCAGCATTTT
- | TRBJ2-1 | TRBV14 | - | CASSRIPPQGFGEQFF | TGTGCCAGCAGCCGTATTCCACCTCAGGGATTTGGTGAGCAGTTCTTC
once | TRBJ2-3 | TRBV5-1 | - | CASSVLGRARTPDTQYF | TGCGCCAGCAGCGTCCTCGGCAGGGCCAGGACCCCAGATACGCAGTATTTT
- | TRBJ1-6 | TRBV30 | - | CAWSVRGSPLHF | TGTGCCTGGAGTGTAAGGGGTTCACCCCTCCACTTT
- | TRBJ2-1 | TRBV6-2/TRBV6-3 | - | CASSLRLGDNEQFF | TGTGCCAGCAGTCTCCGACTAGGGGACAATGAGCAGTTCTTC
- | TRBJ1-5 | TRBV2 | - | CASTREGIWDQPQHF | TGTGCCAGCACCCGGGAGGGGATTTGGGATCAGCCCCAGCATTTT
- | TRBJ1-1 | TRBV12-3/TRBV12-4 | - | CASSFTGSAQAFF | TGTGCCAGCAGTTTTACAGGGTCAGCCCAGGCTTTCTTT
- | TRBJ1-5 | TRBV5-6 | - | CASSPGGVYSNQPQHF | TGTGCCAGCAGCCCGGGCGGGGTCTATAGCAATCAGCCCCAGCATTTT
- | TRBJ2-3 | TRBV6-2/TRBV6-3 | - | CASSYAPGRAHTDTQYF | TGTGCCAGCAGTTACGCCCCCGGGCGGGCCCACACAGATACGCAGTATTTT
- | TRBJ1-2 | TRBV19 | TRBD1 | CASSTGDYGYTF | TGTGCCAGCTCGACAGGGGACTATGGCTACACCTTC
- | TRBJ2-7 | TRBV2 | TRBD1 | CASRPGQGMNYEQYF | TGTGCCAGCCGGCCGGGACAGGGGATGAACTACGAGCAGTACTTC
- | TRBJ2-7 | TRBV5-6 | - | CASSHGGSYEQYF | TGTGCCAGCAGCCACGGGGGTTCCTACGAGCAGTACTTC
- | TRBJ2-3 | TRBV27 | TRBD2 | CASSLLGGGATDTQYF | TGTGCCAGCAGTTTATTAGGCGGGGGGGCCACAGATACGCAGTATTTT
- | TRBJ1-2 | TRBV30 | - | CAWSFSRTDGGGYTF | TGTGCCTGGAGTTTTTCCCGGACAGACGGCGGTGGCTACACCTTC
- | TRBJ2-1 | TRBV10-1 | TRBD2 | CASSEIAGYNEQFF | TGCGCCAGCAGTGAAATAGCGGGGTACAATGAGCAGTTCTTC
once | TRBJ1-4 | TRBV7-9 | TRBD1 | CASSLGDREGEKLFF | TGTGCCAGCAGCTTAGGGGACAGGGAGGGAGAAAAACTGTTTTTT
few | TRBJ2-7 | TRBV20-1 | - | CSAAEGYEQYF | TGCAGTGCTGCCGAGGGTTACGAGCAGTACTTC
- | TRBJ1-2 | TRBV6-6 | TRBD1 | CASSYSKDRGVGYTF | TGTGCCAGCAGTTACTCCAAAGACAGGGGTGTCGGCTACACCTTC
- | TRBJ2-2 | TRBV5-1 | TRBD1 | CASSLDGQGGTGELFF | TGCGCCAGCAGCTTGGATGGACAGGGAGGCACCGGGGAGCTGTTTTTT
- | TRBJ2-7 | TRBV12-3/TRBV12-4 | TRBD2 | CASRPTSGGEQYF | TGTGCCAGCAGACCGACTAGCGGGGGGGAGCAGTACTTC
- | TRBJ2-3 | TRBV6-2/TRBV6-3 | - | CASSSPTSPGTQYF | TGTGCCAGCAGCTCCCCGACTAGTCCCGGGACGCAGTATTTT
- | TRBJ1-1 | TRBV2 | - | CASREGLTNTEAFF | TGTGCCAGCAGGGAGGGACTCACGAACACTGAAGCTTTCTTT
- | TRBJ1-1 | TRBV3-1/TRBV3-2 | TRBD1 | CASSQDLQGTNTEAFF | TGTGCCAGCAGCCAGGACCTACAGGGGACAAACACTGAAGCTTTCTTT
- | TRBJ1-5 | TRBV19 | - | CASHQGNNQPQHF | TGTGCCAGTCATCAGGGAAACAATCAGCCCCAGCATTTT
- | TRBJ1-4 | TRBV2 | TRBD1 | CASSPPGQGNEKLFF | TGTGCCAGCAGTCCTCCGGGACAGGGGAATGAAAAACTGTTTTTT
- | TRBJ1-1 | TRBV19 | TRBD1 | CASSLGLGTANTEAFF | TGTGCCAGTAGCCTCGGCTTAGGGACAGCCAACACTGAAGCTTTCTTT
- | TRBJ2-5 | TRBV20-1 | TRBD1 | CSASGNRGTGGISGETQYF | TGCAGTGCTAGTGGGAACCGGGGGACAGGGGGCATTTCTGGAGAGACCCAGTACTTC